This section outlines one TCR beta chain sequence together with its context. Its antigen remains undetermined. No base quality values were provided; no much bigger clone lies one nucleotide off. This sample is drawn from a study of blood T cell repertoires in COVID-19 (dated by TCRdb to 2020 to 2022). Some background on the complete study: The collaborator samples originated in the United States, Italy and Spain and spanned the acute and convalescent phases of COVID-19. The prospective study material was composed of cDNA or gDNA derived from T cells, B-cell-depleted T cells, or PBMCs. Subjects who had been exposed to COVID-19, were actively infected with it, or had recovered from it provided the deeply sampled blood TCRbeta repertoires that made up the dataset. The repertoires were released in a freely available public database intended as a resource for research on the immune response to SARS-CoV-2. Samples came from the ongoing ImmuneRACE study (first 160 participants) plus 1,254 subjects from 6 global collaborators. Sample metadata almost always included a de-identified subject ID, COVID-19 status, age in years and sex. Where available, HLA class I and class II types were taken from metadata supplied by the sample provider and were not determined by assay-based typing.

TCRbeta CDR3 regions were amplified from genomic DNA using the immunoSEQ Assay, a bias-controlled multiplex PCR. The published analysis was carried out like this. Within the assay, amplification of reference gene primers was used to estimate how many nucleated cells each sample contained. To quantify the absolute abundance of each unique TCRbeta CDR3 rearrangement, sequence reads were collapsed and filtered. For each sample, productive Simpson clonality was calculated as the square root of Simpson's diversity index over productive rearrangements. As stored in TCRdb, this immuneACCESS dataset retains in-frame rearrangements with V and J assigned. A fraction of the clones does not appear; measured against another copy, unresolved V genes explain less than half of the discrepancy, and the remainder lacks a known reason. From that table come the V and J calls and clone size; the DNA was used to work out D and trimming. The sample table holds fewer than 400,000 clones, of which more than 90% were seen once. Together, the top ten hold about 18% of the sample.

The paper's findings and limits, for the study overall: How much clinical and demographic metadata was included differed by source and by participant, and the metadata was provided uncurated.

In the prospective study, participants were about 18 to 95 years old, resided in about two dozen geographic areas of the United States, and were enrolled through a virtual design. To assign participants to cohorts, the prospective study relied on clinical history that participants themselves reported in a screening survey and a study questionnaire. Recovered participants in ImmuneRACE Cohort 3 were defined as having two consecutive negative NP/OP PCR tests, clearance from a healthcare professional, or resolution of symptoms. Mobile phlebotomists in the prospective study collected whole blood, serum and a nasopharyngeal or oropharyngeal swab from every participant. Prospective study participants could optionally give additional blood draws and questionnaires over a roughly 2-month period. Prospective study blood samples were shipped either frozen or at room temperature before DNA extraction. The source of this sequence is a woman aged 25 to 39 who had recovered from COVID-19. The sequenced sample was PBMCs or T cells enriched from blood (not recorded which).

The CDR3 region has the sequence CAISGGTGGNQETQYF. Here is the DNA: TGTGCCATCAGTGGAGGGACAGGGGGCAACCAAGAGACCCAGTACTTC. This sequence uses TRBV10-3 and TRBJ2-5; TRBD1 agrees with 12 junctional bases. The CDR3 sequence holds 16 residues, the cysteine and phenylalanine included. The CDR3 DNA has 48 bases and is translated from base 1. Relative to germline, V is missing 4 bases and J is missing 0 bases, with 3 bases of the junction outside any gene match. Reading the germline V gene gives CDR1 ENHRY and CDR2 SYGVKD.